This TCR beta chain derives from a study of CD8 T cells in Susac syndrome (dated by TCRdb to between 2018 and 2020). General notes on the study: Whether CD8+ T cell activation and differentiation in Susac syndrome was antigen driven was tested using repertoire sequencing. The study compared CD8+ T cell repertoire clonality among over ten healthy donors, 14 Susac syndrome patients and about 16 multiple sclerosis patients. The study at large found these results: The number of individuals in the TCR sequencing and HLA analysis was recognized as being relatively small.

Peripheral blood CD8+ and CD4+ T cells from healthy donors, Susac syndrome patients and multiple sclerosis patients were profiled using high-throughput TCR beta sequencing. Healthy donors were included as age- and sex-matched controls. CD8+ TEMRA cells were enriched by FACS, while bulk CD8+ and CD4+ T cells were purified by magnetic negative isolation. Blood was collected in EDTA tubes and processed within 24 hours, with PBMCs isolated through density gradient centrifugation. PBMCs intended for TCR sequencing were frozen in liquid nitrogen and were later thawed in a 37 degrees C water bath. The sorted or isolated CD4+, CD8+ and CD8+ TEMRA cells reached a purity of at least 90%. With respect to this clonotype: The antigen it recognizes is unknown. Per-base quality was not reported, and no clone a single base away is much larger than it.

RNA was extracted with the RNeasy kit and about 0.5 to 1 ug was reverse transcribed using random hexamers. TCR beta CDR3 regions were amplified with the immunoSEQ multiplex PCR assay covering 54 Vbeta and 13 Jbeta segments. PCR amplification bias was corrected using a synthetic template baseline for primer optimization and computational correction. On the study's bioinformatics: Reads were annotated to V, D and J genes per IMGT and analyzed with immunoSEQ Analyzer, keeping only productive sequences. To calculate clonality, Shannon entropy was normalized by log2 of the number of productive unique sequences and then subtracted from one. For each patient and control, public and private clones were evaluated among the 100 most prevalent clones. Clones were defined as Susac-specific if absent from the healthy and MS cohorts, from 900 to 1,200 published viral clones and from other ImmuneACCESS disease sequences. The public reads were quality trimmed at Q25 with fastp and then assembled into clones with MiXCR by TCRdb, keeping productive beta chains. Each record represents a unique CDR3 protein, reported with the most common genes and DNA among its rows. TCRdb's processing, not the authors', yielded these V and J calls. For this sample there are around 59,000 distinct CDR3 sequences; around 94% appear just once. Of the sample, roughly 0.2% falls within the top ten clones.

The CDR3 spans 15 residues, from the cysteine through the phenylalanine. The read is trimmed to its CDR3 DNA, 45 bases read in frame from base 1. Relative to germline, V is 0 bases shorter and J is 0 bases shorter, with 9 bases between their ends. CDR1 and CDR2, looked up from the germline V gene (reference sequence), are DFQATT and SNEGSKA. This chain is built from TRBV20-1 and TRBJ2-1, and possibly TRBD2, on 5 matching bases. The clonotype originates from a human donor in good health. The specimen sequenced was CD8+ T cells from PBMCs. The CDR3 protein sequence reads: CSARDMGSSYNEQFF. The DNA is TGCAGTGCTAGAGATATGGGGAGCTCCTACAATGAGCAGTTCTTC.